Shown below are 24 T cell receptor beta chains from a single sample sequenced in a study of OX40 agonist ivuxolimab in advanced cancers. Assay: immunoSEQ multiplex PCR; the TCRdb copy retains only in-frame clones and omits some. The table has approximately 94,000 clones, more than 75% seen once. This specimen was CD4+ or CD8+ T cells sorted from blood, taken in a trial of the OX40 agonist ivuxolimab. These receptors were obtained from an adult with an advanced solid tumor such as melanoma, head and neck, liver or kidney cancer.

The V call is TRBV4-3, the J call TRBJ2-6; 8 nucleotides match TRBD1. The junction had 10 bases not matched to a gene; V was cut back by 3 bases and J by 0 bases. CDR1 and CDR2 from the germline V gene are LGHNA and YSLEER. CDR3 length: 19 amino acids. The DNA for the CDR3 is TGCGCCAGCAGCCAGGGGGCAGGGGGCAGACGCTCTGGGGCCAACGTCCTGACTTTC. Encoded protein: CASSQGAGGRRSGANVLTF.

Comments on this clone: Other DNA sequences in this sample translate to the same CDR3. The chain is built from TRBV2 and TRBJ2-2; 8 nucleotides match TRBD2. V was clipped by 6 bases and J by 4 bases; unmatched bases: 13. The length of the CDR3 is 17 residues. The germline V gene encodes CDR1 SNHLY and CDR2 FYNNEI. CDR3 nucleotide sequence: TGTGCCAGCAGGGGACCTGGAGTAGCGGGATCCACCGGGGAGCTGTTTTTT. It yields the protein CASRGPGVAGSTGELFF.

This chain uses TRBV30 with TRBJ2-7, with a tentative D call TRBD2 (6 bases). The germline V and J ends were trimmed by 0 bases and 2 bases, with 8 bases remaining between them. Germline CDR1 and CDR2: GTSNPN and SVGIG (reference sequence). CDR3 size: 13 residues. The CDR3 DNA reads TGTGCCTGGAGTGTTGGCGGGACCTACGAGCAGTACTTC. It encodes CAWSVGGTYEQYF.

CDR3 DNA sequence: TGCGCCAGCAGCCCGGGGACAGGGGGTACTAACTATGGCTACACCTTC. As protein: CASSPGTGGTNYGYTF. The chain carries TRBV4-3 and TRBJ1-2; 11 nucleotides match TRBD1. This CDR3 spans 16 amino acids. J gave up 0 bases and V 4 bases, and 4 bases lay outside the gene matches. Germline CDR1 reads LGHNA; CDR2 reads YSLEER.

This clone was observed a few times. One junction end disagrees with the germline gene, perhaps due to a read error. The chain joins TRBV20-1 to TRBJ2-7; D not resolved. The length of the CDR3 is 11 residues. The germline V gene encodes CDR1 DFQATT and CDR2 SNEGSKA (reference sequence). The CDR3 DNA sequence: TGCAGTGCTACCCTCGGCTACGGGCAGTACTTC. Its protein is CSATLGYGQYF.

V gene TRBV7-2 combines with J gene TRBJ2-1, with 10 bases that match TRBD2. CDR1 SGHTA and CDR2 FQGNSA come from the germline V gene. Unmatched junction bases numbered 16, after V lost 5 bases and J lost 15 bases. The CDR3 length is 15 residues. In nucleotides, the CDR3 is TGTGCCAGCAGCACAACGGGACTAGCGAGAGCGGTTTCGTTCTTC. Amino acids: CASSTTGLARAVSFF.

The J gene is TRBJ1-3, the V gene TRBV30; no firm D call. The CDR3 is made up of 13 amino acids. The germline CDR1 and CDR2 sequences are GTSNPN and SVGIG (reference sequence). The V and J ends lost 2 bases and 8 bases respectively, with 13 bases between them. Here the CDR3 reads CAWSLSLGDTIYF. CDR3 nucleotides: TGTGCCTGGAGTCTTTCCCTCGGTGACACCATATATTTT.

This clone has only one observation. The CDR3 DNA is TGTGCCAGTAGTATTGGGGGAAGAGGCAATCAGCCCCAGCATTTT. Protein product: CASSIGGRGNQPQHF. The rearrangement uses TRBV19 and TRBJ1-5, with D tentatively TRBD1 (5 bases). Germline V gives CDR1 LNHDA, CDR2 SQIVND (reference sequence). Trimming cost V 3 bases and J 2 bases, with 11 bases left between them. This CDR3 has 15 residues.

This sequence joins TRBV2 and TRBJ2-5; D not certain. CDR1 is SNHLY, CDR2 FYNNEI, per germline. V lost 4 bases to trimming and J lost 5 bases, with 5 bases between them. The CDR3 covers 11 residues. The CDR3: CASSVRETQYF. In DNA, the CDR3 is TGTGCCAGCAGTGTAAGGGAGACCCAGTACTTC. Variable domain in full (rest from reference TRBV2 and TRBJ2-5): EPEVTQTPSHQVTQMGQEVILRCVPISNHLYFYWYRQILGQKVEFLVSFYNNEISEKSEIFDDQFSVERPDGSNFTLKIRSTKLEDSAMYFCASSVRETQYFGPGTRLLVL.

The chain joins TRBV7-2 to TRBJ2-7; 14 positions match TRBD2. The CDR3 runs to 17 residues. Losses at the gene ends were 5 bases for V and 0 bases for J; bases not matched to a gene: 6. Germline-derived CDR1 and CDR2 are SGHTA and FQGNSA. In DNA form, the CDR3 reads TGTGCCAGCAGCGCCCGACTAGCGGGAGGGCCCTCCTACGAGCAGTACTTC. Protein: CASSARLAGGPSYEQYF.

This clone was observed a few times. The genes are TRBV7-9 and TRBJ2-1; D is unclear. Trimming took off 5 bases at V and 2 bases at J, with 16 bases between the two ends. The CDR3 extends over 16 amino acids. The germline gives CDR1 SEHNR, CDR2 FQNEAQ (reference sequence). CDR3: CASSDPNYRAYNEQFF. The CDR3, as DNA: TGTGCCAGCAGCGACCCCAACTATCGCGCCTACAATGAGCAGTTCTTC. The entire variable domain, with the rest obtained from reference TRBV7-9 and TRBJ2-1, is as follows: DTGVSQNPRHKITKRGQNVTFRCDPISEHNRLYWYRQTLGQGPEFLTYFQNEAQLEKSRLLSDRFSAERPKGSFSTLEIQRTEQGDSAMYLCASSDPNYRAYNEQFFGPGTRLTVL.

The chain combines TRBV30 with TRBJ2-7; 9 bases fit TRBD2. V gave up 1 base and J gave up 7 bases; unmatched junction bases: 8. Looked up from germline, CDR1 is GTSNPN and CDR2 is SVGIG (reference sequence). The CDR3 runs 14 residues. The CDR3 protein is CAWSGLAGVEEQYF. CDR3 nucleotides: TGTGCCTGGAGTGGGTTAGCGGGGGTTGAGGAGCAGTACTTC.

The chain combines TRBV10-3 with TRBJ2-1; 11 bases are shared with TRBD2. V lost 10 bases, J lost 5 bases, and 7 bases stayed unmatched. Germline CDR1 is ENHRY and CDR2 is SYGVKD. This CDR3 is 14 amino acids long. DNA of the CDR3: TGTGCCACCTTACTAGCGGGAGATAACAATGAGCAGTTCTTC. This encodes CATLLAGDNNEQFF.

The chain carries TRBV18 and TRBJ2-2, with no clear D. Trimming took 0 bases from V and 1 from J, leaving 9 bases between them. This CDR3 has 16 amino acids. Germline V gene sequence: CDR1 KGHSH, CDR2 LQKENI. The CDR3 protein is CASSPPVKENTGELFF. As DNA, the CDR3 is TGTGCCAGCTCACCACCAGTAAAGGAGAACACCGGGGAGCTGTTTTTT.

The rearrangement uses TRBV6-5 and TRBJ2-7; D may be TRBD2 (7 bases). CDR1 and CDR2 (germline): MNHEY, SVGAGI. Trimming took 2 bases from V and 6 from J, leaving 17 bases between them. The CDR3 sequence is 15 residues long. The CDR3 region has the DNA TGTGCCAGCAGTTACGGAGGGGGGGGTCGTTCCGAGCAGTACTTC. Protein product: CASSYGGGGRSEQYF.

This clone was found once. The chain has TRBV19 and TRBJ2-1, with a possible D match to TRBD2 (5 bases). Trimming took off 4 bases at V and 6 bases at J, with 16 bases between the two ends. Germline V gene data show CDR1 as LNHDA and CDR2 as SQIVND (reference sequence). This CDR3 is 15 amino acids long. The CDR3 region is CASSTSGGSRNEQFF. The DNA for the CDR3 is TGTGCCAGTAGTACCTCAGGTGGGAGTCGCAATGAGCAGTTCTTC.

This chain uses TRBV4-1 with TRBJ2-3, with 14 bases matching TRBD2. J was trimmed by 4 bases and V by 4 bases; bases with no gene match: 13. CDR1 and CDR2 from the germline V gene are MGHRA and YSYEKL. This CDR3 is built from 19 residues. The DNA of the CDR3 is TGCGCCAGCAGCCCCCCTAGACTAGCGGGAGGGGGGCGGGCAGATACGCAGTATTTT. This translates into CASSPPRLAGGGRADTQYF.

The chain employs TRBV15 and TRBJ1-2, with D maybe TRBD1 (5 bases). Trimming removed 2 bases from V and 6 bases from J, with 16 bases in between. The CDR3 contains 15 residues. The germline CDR1 and CDR2 sequences are LNHNV and YYDKDF (reference sequence). The CDR3, as DNA: TGTGCCACCAGCAGACGCCTTCAGGGAGTCGATGGCTACACCTTC. This sequence encodes CATSRRLQGVDGYTF.

V is TRBV7-9 and J is TRBJ2-5; 10 bases map to TRBD1. This CDR3 comprises 14 residues. Trimming cost V 5 bases and J 4 bases; bases outside gene matches: 4. CDR1 SEHNR and CDR2 FQNEAQ come from the germline V gene (reference sequence). In DNA, the CDR3 is TGTGCCAGCAGCCCACGGACAGGGGGAGAGACCCAGTACTTC. Translating it yields CASSPRTGGETQYF.

This rearrangement joins TRBV4-1 to TRBJ2-1; D gene uncertain. The germline V gene encodes CDR1 MGHRA and CDR2 YSYEKL. The CDR3 is made up of 16 amino acids. Deletions cut 2 bases from V and 4 bases from J, with 15 bases between. The CDR3 spells CASSQTFAVSYNEQFF. CDR3 DNA: TGCGCCAGCAGCCAAACGTTTGCAGTATCTTACAATGAGCAGTTCTTC.

V and J are TRBV30 and TRBJ1-4; no firm D call. Germline V gives CDR1 GTSNPN, CDR2 SVGIG (reference sequence). CDR3 size: 12 residues. V dropped 2 bases and J dropped 7 bases, with 8 bases sitting between them. CDR3 amino acids: CAWSTQSEKLFF. The CDR3 DNA reads TGTGCCTGGAGTACCCAAAGTGAAAAACTGTTTTTT.

The chain carries TRBV7-9 and TRBJ2-7, with 8 bases identical to TRBD2. The ends lost 2 bases at V and 2 bases at J; junction bases unmatched: 2. Germline V lookup: CDR1 SEHNR, CDR2 FQNEAQ (reference sequence). The CDR3 sequence is 14 residues long. The CDR3 DNA is TGTGCCAGCAGCTTACACGGGGGGGCCTACGAGCAGTACTTC. As protein: CASSLHGGAYEQYF.

The chain joins TRBV27 to TRBJ2-7, with D perhaps matching TRBD2 (6 bases). Germline lookup yields CDR1 MNHEY and CDR2 SMNVEV (reference sequence). The length of the CDR3 is 14 residues. Trimming left V 3 bases short and J 0 bases short, with 9 bases between. Written as DNA, the CDR3 is TGTGCCAGCAGTTTCCGTAGCGGCTCCTACGAGCAGTACTTC. This gives the protein CASSFRSGSYEQYF.

The genes are TRBV7-2 and TRBJ2-1; unclear D gene. The CDR3 covers 14 residues. V was clipped by 3 bases and J by 5 bases, with 11 bases between them. Per germline, CDR1 SGHTA and CDR2 FQGNSA. The CDR3 nucleotides read TGTGCCAGCAGCTTGAGGCGAACGAACAATGAGCAGTTCTTC. Amino acid sequence: CASSLRRTNNEQFF. The complete variable domain, with remaining parts taken from reference TRBV7-2 and TRBJ2-1, reads GAGVSQSPSNKVTEKGKDVELRCDPISGHTALYWYRQSLGQGLEFLIYFQGNSAPDKSGLPSDRFSAERTGGSVSTLTIQRTQQEDSAVYLCASSLRRTNNEQFFGPGTRLTVL.